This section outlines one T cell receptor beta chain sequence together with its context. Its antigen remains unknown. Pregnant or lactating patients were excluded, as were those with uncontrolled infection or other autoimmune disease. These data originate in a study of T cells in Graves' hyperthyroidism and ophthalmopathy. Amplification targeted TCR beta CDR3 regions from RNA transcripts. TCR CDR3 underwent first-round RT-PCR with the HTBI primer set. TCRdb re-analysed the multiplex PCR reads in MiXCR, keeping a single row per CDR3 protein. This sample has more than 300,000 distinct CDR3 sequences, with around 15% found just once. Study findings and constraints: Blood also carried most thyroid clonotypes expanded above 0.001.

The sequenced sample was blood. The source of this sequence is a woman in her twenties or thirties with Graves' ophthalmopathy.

CDR3 protein: CASSLGGDRYRETQYF. CDR3 DNA: TGCGCCAGCAGCTTGGGGGGTGACCGGTACCGAGAGACCCAGTACTTC. V and J are TRBV5-1 and TRBJ2-5; no definite D call. Trimming stripped 0 bases from V and 4 bases from J, with 16 bases between. This CDR3 contains 16 residues. From germline, CDR1 is SGHRS and CDR2 YFSETQ.